The 6 T cell receptor beta chains below come from one sample, sequenced in a study of T cell responses to AZD1222 COVID-19 vaccine. The protocol was immunoSEQ multiplex PCR, while the TCRdb copy is restricted to in-frame clones and leaves out a portion. The table records more than 80,000 clones, approximately 91% of them present only once. Specimen: peripheral blood, collected on day 0 of AZD1222 vaccination. The receptors derive from an adult in good health.

The rearrangement links TRBV7-2 to TRBJ1-3; 7 bases align to TRBD1. V gave up 5 bases and J gave up 4 bases; unmatched junction bases: 8. Germline CDR1 reads SGHTA; CDR2 reads FQGNSA. The CDR3 is 15 residues long. For the CDR3, the DNA is TGTGCCAGCAGCATGCGTGGGACAGCAGGAAACACCATATATTTT. This codes for CASSMRGTAGNTIYF.

The V gene is TRBV7-2, the J gene TRBJ2-5; tentatively, D is TRBD1 or TRBD2 (5 bases each). This CDR3 has 12 amino acids. V dropped 5 bases and J dropped 6 bases, with 10 bases sitting between them. CDR1 and CDR2 from the germline V gene are SGHTA and FQGNSA. The CDR3 is CASSQGVQTQYF. In DNA form, the CDR3 reads TGTGCCAGCAGCCAGGGAGTCCAGACCCAGTACTTC. The variable domain in full, with the rest retrieved from reference TRBV7-2 and TRBJ2-5, is GAGVSQSPSNKVTEKGKDVELRCDPISGHTALYWYRQSLGQGLEFLIYFQGNSAPDKSGLPSDRFSAERTGGSVSTLTIQRTQQEDSAVYLCASSQGVQTQYFGPGTRLLVL.

The chain couples TRBV3-1 (or the pseudogene TRBV3-2) to TRBJ1-5; possibly TRBD1 for D (5 bases). The CDR3 has 14 amino acids. V was clipped by 1 base and J by 9 bases, with 13 bases between them. The germline V gene encodes CDR1 LGHDT and CDR2 YNNKEL (reference sequence). The CDR3 loop is CASSQGRGPGPQHF. The CDR3 bases are TGTGCCAGCAGCCAAGGCCGGGGCCCGGGGCCCCAGCATTTT.

This clone was recorded only once. V and J are TRBV5-8 and TRBJ1-5, with 10 bases matching TRBD1. With 2 bases clipped from V and 1 base from J, the junction kept 6 bases outside the gene matches. The V gene's germline CDR1 is SGHTS and CDR2 YDEGEE. The CDR3 consists of 17 residues. Here the CDR3 DNA reads TGTGCCAGCAGCTTCGACAGGGGGCTGTCGAGCAATCAGCCCCAGCATTTT. Its translation is CASSFDRGLSSNQPQHF. The variable domain in full, with the rest retrieved from reference TRBV5-8 and TRBJ1-5, is EAGVTQSPTHLIKTRGQQATLRCSPISGHTSVYWYQQALGLGLQFLLWYDEGEERNRGNFPPRFSGRQFPNYSSELNVNALELEDSALYLCASSFDRGLSSNQPQHFGDGTRLSIL.

The chain recombines TRBV2 with TRBJ2-1; 12 bases are shared with TRBD2. Germline V CDR1 and CDR2: SNHLY, FYNNEI. The CDR3 contains 15 residues. The V and J ends lost 6 bases and 9 bases, in that order; junction bases with no gene match: 9. The CDR3 protein is CASRETSGGSGEQFF. CDR3 nucleotides: TGTGCCAGCAGAGAGACTAGCGGGGGTTCCGGTGAGCAGTTCTTC.

The V gene is TRBV3-1 (or the pseudogene TRBV3-2), the J gene TRBJ2-1, with a possible D match to TRBD2 (5 bases). Germline CDR1 and CDR2: LGHDT and YNNKEL (reference sequence). The CDR3 covers 14 residues. Trimming took 0 bases from V and 7 from J, leaving 10 bases between them. The CDR3 reads CASSQESSGNEQFF. DNA of the CDR3: TGTGCCAGCAGCCAAGAATCTTCGGGGAATGAGCAGTTCTTC.